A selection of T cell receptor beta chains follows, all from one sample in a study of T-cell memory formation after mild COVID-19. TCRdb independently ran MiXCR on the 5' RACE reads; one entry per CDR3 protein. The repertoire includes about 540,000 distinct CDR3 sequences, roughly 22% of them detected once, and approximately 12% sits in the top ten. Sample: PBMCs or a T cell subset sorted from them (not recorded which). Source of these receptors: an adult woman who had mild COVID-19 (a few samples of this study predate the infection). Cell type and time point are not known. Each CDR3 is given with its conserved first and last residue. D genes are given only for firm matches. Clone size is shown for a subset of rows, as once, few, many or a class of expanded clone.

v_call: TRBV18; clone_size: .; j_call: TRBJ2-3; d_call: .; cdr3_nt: TGTGCCAGCTCACGTTCAACTCCGGGCACAGATACGCAGTATTTT; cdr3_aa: CASSRSTPGTDTQYF
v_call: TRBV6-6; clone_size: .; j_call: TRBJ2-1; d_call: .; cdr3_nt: TGTGCCAGCAGTTACCACGACGGTGACTCCTACAATGAGCAGTTCTTC; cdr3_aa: CASSYHDGDSYNEQFF
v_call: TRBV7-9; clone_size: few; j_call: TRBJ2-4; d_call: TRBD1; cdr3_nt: TGTGCCAGCAGCTTACCCGGGACAGGTCAGCCCAAAAACATTCAGTACTTC; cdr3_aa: CASSLPGTGQPKNIQYF
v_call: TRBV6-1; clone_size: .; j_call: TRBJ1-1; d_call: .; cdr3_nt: TGTGCCAGCAGAAGAGGGCAGCTGCTGTTGGGACGGACTGAAGCTTTCTTT; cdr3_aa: CASRRGQLLLGRTEAFF
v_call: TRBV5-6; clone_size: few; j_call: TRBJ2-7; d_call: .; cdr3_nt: TGTGCCAGCACCGGGGGGCAGGTTTTCTACGAGCAGTACTTC; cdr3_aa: CASTGGQVFYEQYF
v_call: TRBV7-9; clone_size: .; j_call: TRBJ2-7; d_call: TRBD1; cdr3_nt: TGTGCCAGCAGCTCGACAGGGCCCGAGCAGTACTTC; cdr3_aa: CASSSTGPEQYF
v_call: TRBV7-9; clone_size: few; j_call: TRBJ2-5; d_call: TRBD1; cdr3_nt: TGTGCCAGCATCGCGCGAGGGGGCGCCGAGACCCAGTACTTC; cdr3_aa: CASIARGGAETQYF
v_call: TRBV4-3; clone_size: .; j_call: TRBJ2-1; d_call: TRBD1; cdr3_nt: TGCGCCAGCAGCCAAGGACAGGGGGAAGCCTATGAGCAGTTCTTC; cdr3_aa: CASSQGQGEAYEQFF
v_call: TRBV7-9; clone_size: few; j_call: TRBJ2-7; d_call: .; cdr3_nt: TGTGCCAGCAGCTTAGTCGACGGCTACGAGCAGTACTTC; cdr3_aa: CASSLVDGYEQYF
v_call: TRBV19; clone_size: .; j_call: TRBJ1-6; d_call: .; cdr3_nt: TGTGCCAGTAGTATCACCGGGAGCTCCTATAATTCACCCCTCCACTTT; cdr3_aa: CASSITGSSYNSPLHF
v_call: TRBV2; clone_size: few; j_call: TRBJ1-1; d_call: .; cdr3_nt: TGTGCCAGCAGTGGGGGGGGTCGGAACACTGAAGCTTTCTTT; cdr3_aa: CASSGGGRNTEAFF
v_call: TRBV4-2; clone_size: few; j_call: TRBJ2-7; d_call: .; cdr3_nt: TGTGCCAGCAGCCAAGAGAGAAGAGGAGACTACGAGCAGTACTTC; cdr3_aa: CASSQERRGDYEQYF
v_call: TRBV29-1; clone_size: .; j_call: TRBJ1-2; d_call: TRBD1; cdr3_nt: TGCAGCGTTGAAGAACAGGGGGCGCTTGGCTACACCTTC; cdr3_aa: CSVEEQGALGYTF
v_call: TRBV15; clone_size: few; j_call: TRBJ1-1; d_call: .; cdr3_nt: TGTGCCACCAGCAGAGATGTGGTTAGGGGGGCCTTCACTGAAGCTTTCTTT; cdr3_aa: CATSRDVVRGAFTEAFF
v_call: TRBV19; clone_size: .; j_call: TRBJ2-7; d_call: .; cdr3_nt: TGTGCCAGTTACGGTGGGCCGGGCCCCTACGAGCAGTACTTC; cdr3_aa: CASYGGPGPYEQYF
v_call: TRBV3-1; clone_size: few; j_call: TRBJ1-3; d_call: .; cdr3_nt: TGTGCCAGCAGCCAAACAACAGGAGGGGGAAACACCATATATTTT; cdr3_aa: CASSQTTGGGNTIYF
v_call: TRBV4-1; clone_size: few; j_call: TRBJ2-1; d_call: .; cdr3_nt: TGCGCCAGCAGCCAAGGCATTTCGCGGGGACTTTCCTACAATGAGCAGTTCTTC; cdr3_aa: CASSQGISRGLSYNEQFF
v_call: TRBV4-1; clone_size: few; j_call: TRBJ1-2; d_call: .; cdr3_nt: TGCGCCAGCAGCCAGAGGGACGTTACCCCCTATGGCTACACCTTC; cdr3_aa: CASSQRDVTPYGYTF
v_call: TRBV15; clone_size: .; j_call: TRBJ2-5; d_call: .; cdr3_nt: TGTGCCACCCAGGTCGGCGTCGATCAAGAGACCCAGTACTTC; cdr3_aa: CATQVGVDQETQYF
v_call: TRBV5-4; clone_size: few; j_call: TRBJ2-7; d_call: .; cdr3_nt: TGTGCCAGCAGCTTGCGACCGCTTAACGAGCAGTACTTC; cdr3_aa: CASSLRPLNEQYF
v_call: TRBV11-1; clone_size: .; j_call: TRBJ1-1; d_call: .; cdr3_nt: TGTGCCAGCAGCTACTACAGGGAAGCTTTCTTT; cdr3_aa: CASSYYREAFF
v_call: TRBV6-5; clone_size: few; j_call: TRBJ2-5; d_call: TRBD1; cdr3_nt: TGTGCCAGCAGCAAATTCGGACAGGGCCAAGAGACCCAGTACTTC; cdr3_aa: CASSKFGQGQETQYF
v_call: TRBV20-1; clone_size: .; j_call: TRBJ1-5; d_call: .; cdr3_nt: TGCAGTGCAAAACAGGGCGGTCAGCCCCAGCATTTT; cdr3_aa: CSAKQGGQPQHF
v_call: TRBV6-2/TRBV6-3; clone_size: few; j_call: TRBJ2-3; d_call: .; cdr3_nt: TGTGCCAGCAGTTATCCCCGGGCCCAAAGTACGCAGTATTTT; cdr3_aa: CASSYPRAQSTQYF
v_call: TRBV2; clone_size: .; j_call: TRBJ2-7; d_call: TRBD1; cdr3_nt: TGTGCCAGCAGTGCCGTGATCCTCCGGGACAGCTCCTACGAGCAGTACTTC; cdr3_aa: CASSAVILRDSSYEQYF
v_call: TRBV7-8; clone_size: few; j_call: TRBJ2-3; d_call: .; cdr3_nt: TGTGCCAGCAGCTTATGGTGGGATACGCAGTATTTT; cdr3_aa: CASSLWWDTQYF
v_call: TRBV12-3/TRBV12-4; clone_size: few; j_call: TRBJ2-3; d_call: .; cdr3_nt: TGTGCCAGCAGGAGGAGCCGGCGGGCCACAGATACGCAGTATTTT; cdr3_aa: CASRRSRRATDTQYF
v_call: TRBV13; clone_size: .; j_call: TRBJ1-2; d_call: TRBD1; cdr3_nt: TGTGCCAGCAGCTTATGGACAGGGAAGGATGGCTACACCTTC; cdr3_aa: CASSLWTGKDGYTF
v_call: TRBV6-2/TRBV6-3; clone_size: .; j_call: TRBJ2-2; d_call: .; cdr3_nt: TGTGCCAGCACCGACACCCCCTGGGAACTGTTTTTT; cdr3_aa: CASTDTPWELFF
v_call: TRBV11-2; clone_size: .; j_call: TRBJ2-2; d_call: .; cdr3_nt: TGTGCCAGCAGTGAGGGAAGGGCAGGCACCGGGGAGCTGTTTTTT; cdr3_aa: CASSEGRAGTGELFF
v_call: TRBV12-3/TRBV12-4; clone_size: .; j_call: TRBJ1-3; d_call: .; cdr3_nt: TGTGCCAGCAGTCCCACGACGGTCTCTGGAAACACCATATATTTT; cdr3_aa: CASSPTTVSGNTIYF
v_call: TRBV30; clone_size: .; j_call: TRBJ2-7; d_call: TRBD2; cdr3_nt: TGTGCCTGGTGTATCCCCGGGACTAGCGGCGAGCAGTACTTC; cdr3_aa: CAWCIPGTSGEQYF
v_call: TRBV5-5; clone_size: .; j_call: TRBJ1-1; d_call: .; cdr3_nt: TGTGCCAGCAGCTTCTACGGTTTGAACACTGAAGCTTTCTTT; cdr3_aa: CASSFYGLNTEAFF
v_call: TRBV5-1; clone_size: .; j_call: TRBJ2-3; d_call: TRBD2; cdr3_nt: TGCGCCAGCAGCTTTCAGCGGGGTACAGATACGCAGTATTTT; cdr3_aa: CASSFQRGTDTQYF
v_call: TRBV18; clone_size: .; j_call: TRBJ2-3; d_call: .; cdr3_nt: TGTGCCAGCTCACCATATGCGAGTACAGATACGCAGTATTTT; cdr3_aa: CASSPYASTDTQYF
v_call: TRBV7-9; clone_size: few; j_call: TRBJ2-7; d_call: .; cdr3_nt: TGTGCCAGCAGCCACCGTATCTTAGCCCCATACGAGCAGTACTTC; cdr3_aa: CASSHRILAPYEQYF
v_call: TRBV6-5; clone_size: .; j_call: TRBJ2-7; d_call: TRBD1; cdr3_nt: TGTGCCAGCAGTTACGGGACAGGGGTAGGGCAGTACTTC; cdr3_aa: CASSYGTGVGQYF
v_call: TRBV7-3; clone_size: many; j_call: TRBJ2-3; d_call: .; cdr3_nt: TGTGCCAGCAGCCCCGACAGTAGCACAGATACGCAGTATTTT; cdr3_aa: CASSPDSSTDTQYF
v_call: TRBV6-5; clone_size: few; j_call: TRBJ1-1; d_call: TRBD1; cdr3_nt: TGTGCCAGCAGTTACTCGGGGACAGGCGCTGAAGCTTTCTTT; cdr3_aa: CASSYSGTGAEAFF
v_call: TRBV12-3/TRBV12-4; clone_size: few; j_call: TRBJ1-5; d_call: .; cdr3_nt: TGTGCCAGCAGTTTGGGGCAGGTCCTCAATCAGCCCCAGCATTTT; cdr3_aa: CASSLGQVLNQPQHF
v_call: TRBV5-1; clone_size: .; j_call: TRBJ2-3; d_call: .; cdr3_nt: TGCGACAGCAGCTTAGACAGCGTCACAGATACGCAGTATTTT; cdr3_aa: CDSSLDSVTDTQYF
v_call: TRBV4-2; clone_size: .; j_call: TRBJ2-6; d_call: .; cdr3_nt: TGTGCCAGCAGCCAAGAGGGTGTCTCTGGGGCCAACGTCCTGACTTTC; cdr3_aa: CASSQEGVSGANVLTF
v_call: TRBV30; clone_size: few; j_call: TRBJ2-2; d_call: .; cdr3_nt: TGTGCCTGGAGTGGTAGCGCAACCGGGGAGCTGTTTTTT; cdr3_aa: CAWSGSATGELFF
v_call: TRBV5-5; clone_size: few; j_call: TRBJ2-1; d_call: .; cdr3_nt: TGTGCCAGCAGCCCTACCTTTCTGGCTGAGCAGTTCTTC; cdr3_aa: CASSPTFLAEQFF
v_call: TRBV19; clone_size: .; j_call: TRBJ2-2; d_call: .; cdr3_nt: TGTGCCAGTAGTTATGAGGGACAGAACACCGGGGAGCTGTTTTTT; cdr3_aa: CASSYEGQNTGELFF